This TCR delta chain is from a study of Vδ1+ human thymocytes. General study points: Many TRG clonotypes were shared between donors; TRD repertoires were essentially private. Despite high sort purity, about 19% of thymic T cell receptor delta sequences were Vdelta2. Thymic TRG and TRD repertoires appeared highly polyclonal, with Gaussian CDR3 length distributions.

Notes on this clone: Its antigen remains unknown.

Sequences come from RNA converted to cDNA by reverse transcription. The CDR3 regions were amplified by multiplex PCR from V-gene primers to a constant-region primer. TCRdb used CATT to re-call clones from the multiplex PCR reads. The table has under 80,000 delta-chain clones, roughly a third seen once. The sorted cells were CD3+ Vdelta1+ Vdelta2- thymocytes from alphabeta-depleted thymus. Germline V lookup: CDR1 TSWWSYY, CDR2 QGS. The CDR3 runs 22 residues. V gave up 2 bases and J gave up 2 bases; unmatched junction bases: 21. The sequencing input was Vdelta1+ gamma-delta thymocytes from the thymus. Indicated subset: FACS-sorted CD3+ TCRalphabeta- TCRVdelta1+ TCRVdelta2- thymocytes. The chain has TRDV1 and TRDJ1, with TRDD3 matching 12 bases. This clonotype was obtained from a boy under two years old who had congenital heart surgery. The CDR3 here is CALGEMAFQYWGIQLKTDKLIF. In nucleotides, the CDR3 is TGTGCTCTTGGGGAAATGGCCTTCCAGTACTGGGGGATACAATTAAAAACCGATAAACTCATCTTT.